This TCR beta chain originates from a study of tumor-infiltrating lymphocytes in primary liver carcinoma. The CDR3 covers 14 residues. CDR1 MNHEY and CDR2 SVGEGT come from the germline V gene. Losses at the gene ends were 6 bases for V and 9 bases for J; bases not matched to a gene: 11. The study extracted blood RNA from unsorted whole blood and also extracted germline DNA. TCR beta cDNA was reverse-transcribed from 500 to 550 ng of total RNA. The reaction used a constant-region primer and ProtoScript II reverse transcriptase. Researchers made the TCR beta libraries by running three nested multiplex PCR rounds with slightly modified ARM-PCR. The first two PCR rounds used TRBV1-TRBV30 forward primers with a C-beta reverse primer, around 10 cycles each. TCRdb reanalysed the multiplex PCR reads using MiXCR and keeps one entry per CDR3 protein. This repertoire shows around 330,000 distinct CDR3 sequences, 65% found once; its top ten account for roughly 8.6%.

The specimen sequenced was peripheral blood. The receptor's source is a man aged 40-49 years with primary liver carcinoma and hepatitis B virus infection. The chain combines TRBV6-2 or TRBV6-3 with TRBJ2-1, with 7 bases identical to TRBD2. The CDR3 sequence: CASSGRNPPVEQFF. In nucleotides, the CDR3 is TGTGCCAGCAGCGGGAGGAACCCGCCCGTTGAGCAGTTCTTC.